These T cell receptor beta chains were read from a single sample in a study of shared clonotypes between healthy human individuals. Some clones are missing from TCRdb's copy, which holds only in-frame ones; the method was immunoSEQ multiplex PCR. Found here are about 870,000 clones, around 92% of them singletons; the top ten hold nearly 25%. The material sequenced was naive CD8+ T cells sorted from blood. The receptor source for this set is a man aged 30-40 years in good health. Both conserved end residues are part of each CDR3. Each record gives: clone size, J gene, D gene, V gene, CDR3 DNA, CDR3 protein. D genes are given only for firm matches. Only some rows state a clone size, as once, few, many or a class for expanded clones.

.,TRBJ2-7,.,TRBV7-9,TGTGCCAGCAGCCCGCCCAATTTCTCCTACGAGCAGTACTTC,CASSPPNFSYEQYF
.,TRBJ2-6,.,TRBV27,TGTGCCAGCATGGACAGACCCCTCTCTGGGGCCAACGTCCTGACTTTC,CASMDRPLSGANVLTF
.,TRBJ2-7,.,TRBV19,TGTGCCAGTAGTATGACACCGGATTCCGCCTACGAGCAGTACTTC,CASSMTPDSAYEQYF
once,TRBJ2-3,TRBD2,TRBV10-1,TGCGCCAGCAGTCCTAGCGGGAGGGCCGGAGGTACGCAGTATTTT,CASSPSGRAGGTQYF
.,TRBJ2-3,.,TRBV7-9,TGTGCCAGCAGACGAAATACGCAGTATTTT,CASRRNTQYF
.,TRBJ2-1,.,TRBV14,TGTGCCAGCTCGGGAAACAATGAGCAGTTCTTC,CASSGNNEQFF
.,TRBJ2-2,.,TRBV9,TGTGCCAGCAGCGAGGGGGGCATTACCGGGGAGCTGTTTTTT,CASSEGGITGELFF
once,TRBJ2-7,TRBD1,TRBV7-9,TGTGCCAGCAGCCGGACAGGGTCCAACGAGCAGTACTTC,CASSRTGSNEQYF
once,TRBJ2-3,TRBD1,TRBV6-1,TGTGCCAGCAGTGAAGGGACAGGTCCGGCTTCAGATACGCAGTATTTT,CASSEGTGPASDTQYF
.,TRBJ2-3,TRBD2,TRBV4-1,TGCGCCAGCAGCCCCAGCGGGACTAGCACAGATACGCAGTATTTT,CASSPSGTSTDTQYF
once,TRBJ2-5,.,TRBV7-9,TGTGCCAGCAGCCCCCGCCCGGGGGAGACCCAGTACTTC,CASSPRPGETQYF
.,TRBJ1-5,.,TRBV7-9,TGTGCCAGCAGCTTAGCACACAATCAGCCCCAGCATTTT,CASSLAHNQPQHF